This TCR beta chain was found in a study of T-cell memory formation after mild COVID-19 (dated by TCRdb to 2020 to 2023). Regarding the complete study: TCR sequence clusters from the two donors were largely donor specific. T-cell clones expanding and contracting after mild COVID-19 in a couple of donors were tracked by longitudinal TCRalpha and TCRbeta repertoire sequencing. The cohort comprised two young, previously healthy adult volunteers, one female and one male.

From cysteine to phenylalanine, the CDR3 is 16 amino acids long. The DNA shown is the 48-base CDR3, in frame from base 1. V and J are truncated by 3 bases and 2 bases respectively, leaving an intervening sequence of 12 bases. For CDR1 and CDR2, the germline V gene lists KGHDR and SFDVKD. This clonotype turned up a few times. Its antigen remains undetermined. No base-level quality is on record; no much larger clone is a single base apart. Summary of the overall study and its limitations: From day 15 to 85, contracting clones showed balanced CD4/CD8 phenotypes, whereas a second wave of clones that expanded from day 15 to 37 leaned towards CD4+. The study covered only two mild cases, and larger cohorts including severe cases with pre-infection samples were considered necessary. Contracting CD4+ clones were found mainly in CM and EM memory subsets, while CD8+ clones were enriched in EMRA. Some responding clones were found in pre-infection memory, which suggests that pre-existing cross-reactive memory T cells took part in the SARS-CoV-2 response. Whether the second-wave clones peaking on day 37 were SARS-CoV-2 specific was not confirmed.

Ficoll-Paque density gradient centrifugation was used to isolate PBMCs. Sequencing used an Illumina NovaSeq 6000. TCRalpha and TCRbeta cDNA libraries were constructed by 5'RACE with constant-segment primers, with sample barcodes and unique molecular identifiers being introduced. RNA was extracted from every sample with Trizol reagent. Amplification of the libraries took two PCR steps, and the second step added a second sample barcode plus Illumina TruSeq adapters. Libraries were sequenced on an Illumina NovaSeq with 2 x 150 bp paired-end reads. The study's own analysis went as follows. Reads were demultiplexed and collapsed into UMI-guided consensus sequences with migec v1.2.7. With mixcr v2.1.11, UMI consensuses were aligned to TRA and TRB V and J templates and assembled into clonotypes. Expanded or contracted clonotypes were those called significant by both edgeR and NoisET, with noise models trained on biological replicates. For edgeR calls, the cutoffs were a false discovery rate-adjusted p below 0.01 and a log2 fold-change threshold of 1. As an exploratory analysis of dynamics, PCA with hierarchical clustering was applied to max-normalized trajectories of the 1000 most abundant clonotypes. Each responding clone was given a CD4 or CD8 phenotype based on the CD4+ and CD8+ repertoires, which had been sequenced separately. Through fastp at Q25 and MiXCR, TCRdb rebuilt clones from the public reads, retaining in-frame beta chains. Rows are unified per CDR3 protein, each entry keeping the most common DNA and genes. The V and J calls and clone size come from TCRdb's table, not from the authors' own analysis. This sample is represented by 100,000 or so distinct CDR3 sequences; approximately 12% of them were singletons. Approximately 39% of the sample is held by the ten biggest clonotypes.

This clonotype originated in a man aged 18 to 29 who had mild COVID-19 (a few samples of this study predate the infection). The sample titles of this study are shuffled in the database, so cell type and time point are left out; the donor was told from shared clones. Sequencing was carried out using PBMCs or a T cell subset sorted from them (not recorded which). The receptor chain draws on TRBV24-1 and TRBJ2-2; no D gene call is confident. CDR3 sequence: CATSDLAARNTGELFF. The nucleotides are TGTGCCACCAGTGATCTGGCGGCTCGAAACACCGGGGAGCTGTTTTTT.